The text below deals with one T cell receptor (beta chain). V was clipped by 7 bases and J by 3 bases, with 10 bases between them. In germline, CDR1 is LNHDA, CDR2 SQIVND (reference sequence). CDR3 length: 13 amino acids. The data originate from a study of cytomegalovirus exposure and HLA in healthy donors. The PCR had 60 Vbeta and 13 Jbeta primers. Data came from immunoSEQ multiplex PCR; TCRdb stores just in-frame clones and leaves some out. This sample has under 200,000 clones; roughly 68% occur once, and the top ten carry over 1.5%. The TCR originated in a woman aged 25-40 years in good health and CMV-seronegative. This chain connects TRBV19 to TRBJ2-4; D remains ambiguous. Sequences were obtained from PBMCs. For the CDR3, the DNA is TGTGCCAGTATCCCTTGGCTCAAAAACATTCAGTACTTC. The encoded protein is CASIPWLKNIQYF.